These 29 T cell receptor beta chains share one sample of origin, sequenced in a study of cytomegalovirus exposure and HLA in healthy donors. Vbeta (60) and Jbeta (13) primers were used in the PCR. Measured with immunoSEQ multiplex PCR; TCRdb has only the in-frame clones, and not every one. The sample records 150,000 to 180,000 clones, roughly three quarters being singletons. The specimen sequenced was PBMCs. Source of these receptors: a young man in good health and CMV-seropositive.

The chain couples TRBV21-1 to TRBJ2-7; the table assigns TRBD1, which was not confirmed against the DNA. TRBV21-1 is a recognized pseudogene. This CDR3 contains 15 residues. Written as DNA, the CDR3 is TGTGCCAGCAGCATCCCCGGGACACCTCGTTACGAGCAGTACTTC. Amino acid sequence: CASSIPGTPRYEQYF.

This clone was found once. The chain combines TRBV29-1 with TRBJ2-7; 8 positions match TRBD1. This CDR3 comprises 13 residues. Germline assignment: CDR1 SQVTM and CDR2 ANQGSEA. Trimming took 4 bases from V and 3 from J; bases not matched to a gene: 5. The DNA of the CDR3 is TGCAGCGTTGCGGACAGGGCGGACTACGAGCAGTACTTC. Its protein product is CSVADRADYEQYF.

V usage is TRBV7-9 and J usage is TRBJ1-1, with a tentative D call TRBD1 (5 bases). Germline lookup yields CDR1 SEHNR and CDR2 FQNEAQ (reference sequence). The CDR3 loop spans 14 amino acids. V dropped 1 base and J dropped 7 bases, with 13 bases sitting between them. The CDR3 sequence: CASSLVSGRGEAFF. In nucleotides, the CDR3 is TGTGCCAGCAGCTTAGTCTCGGGGAGGGGTGAAGCTTTCTTT. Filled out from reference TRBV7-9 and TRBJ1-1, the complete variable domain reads DTGVSQNPRHKITKRGQNVTFRCDPISEHNRLYWYRQTLGQGPEFLTYFQNEAQLEKSRLLSDRFSAERPKGSFSTLEIQRTEQGDSAMYLCASSLVSGRGEAFFGQGTRLTVV.

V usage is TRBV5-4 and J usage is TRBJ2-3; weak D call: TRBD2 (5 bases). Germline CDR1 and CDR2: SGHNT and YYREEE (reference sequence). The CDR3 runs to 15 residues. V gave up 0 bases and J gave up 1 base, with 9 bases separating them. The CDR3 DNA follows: TGTGCCAGCAGCTTGGCGGGGAGCCGCACAGATACGCAGTATTTT. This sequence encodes CASSLAGSRTDTQYF. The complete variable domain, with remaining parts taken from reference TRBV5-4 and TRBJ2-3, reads ETGVTQSPTHLIKTRGQQVTLRCSSQSGHNTVSWYQQALGQGPQFIFQYYREEENGRGNFPPRFSGLQFPNYSSELNVNALELDDSALYLCASSLAGSRTDTQYFGPGTRLTVL.

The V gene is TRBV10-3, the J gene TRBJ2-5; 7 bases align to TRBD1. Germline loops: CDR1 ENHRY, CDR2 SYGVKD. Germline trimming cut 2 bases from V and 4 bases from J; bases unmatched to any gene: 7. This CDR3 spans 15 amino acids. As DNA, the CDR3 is TGTGCCATCAGTGAGGAGACAGGGACGCGAGAGACCCAGTACTTC. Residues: CAISEETGTRETQYF.

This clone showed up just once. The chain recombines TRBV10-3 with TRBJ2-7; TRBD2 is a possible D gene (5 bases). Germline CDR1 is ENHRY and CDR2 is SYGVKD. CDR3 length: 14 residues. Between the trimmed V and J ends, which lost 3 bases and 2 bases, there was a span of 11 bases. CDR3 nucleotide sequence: TGTGCCATCAGTGACCTCCGGGAAGCCTACGAGCAGTACTTC. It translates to CAISDLREAYEQYF.

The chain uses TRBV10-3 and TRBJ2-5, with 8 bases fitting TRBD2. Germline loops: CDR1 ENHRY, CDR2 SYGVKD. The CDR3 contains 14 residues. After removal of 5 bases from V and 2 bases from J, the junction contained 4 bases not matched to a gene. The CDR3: CAISRRGDQETQYF. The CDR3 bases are TGTGCCATCAGTCGGCGGGGGGATCAAGAGACCCAGTACTTC.

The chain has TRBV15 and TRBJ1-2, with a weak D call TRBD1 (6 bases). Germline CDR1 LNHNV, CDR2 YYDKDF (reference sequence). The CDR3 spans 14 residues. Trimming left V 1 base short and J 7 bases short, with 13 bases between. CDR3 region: CATSRVGAYIGYTF. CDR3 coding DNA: TGTGCCACCAGCAGAGTGGGGGCGTATATTGGCTACACCTTC.

DNA for the CDR3: TGTGCCAGCTCACCCAGACCGGGTCGGGTCAGCACAGATACGCAGTATTTT. This gives the protein CASSPRPGRVSTDTQYF. The gene calls are TRBV18 and TRBJ2-3; no reliable D call. CDR1 is KGHSH and CDR2 is LQKENI in the germline V gene. This CDR3 contains 17 residues. Trimming pared 3 bases from V and 0 bases from J, leaving 16 bases between.

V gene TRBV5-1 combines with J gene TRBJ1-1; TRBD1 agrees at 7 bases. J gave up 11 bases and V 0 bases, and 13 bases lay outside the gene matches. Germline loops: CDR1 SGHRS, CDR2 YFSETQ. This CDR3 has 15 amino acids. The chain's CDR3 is CASSLAPSGGTDAFF. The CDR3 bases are TGCGCCAGCAGCTTGGCCCCGTCAGGGGGAACCGATGCTTTCTTT.

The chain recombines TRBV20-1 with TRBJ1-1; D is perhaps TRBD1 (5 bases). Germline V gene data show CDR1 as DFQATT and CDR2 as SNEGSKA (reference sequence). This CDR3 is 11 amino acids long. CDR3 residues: CRGGVGTEAFF. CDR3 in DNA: TGCAGGGGGGGGGTGGGCACTGAAGCTTTCTTT.

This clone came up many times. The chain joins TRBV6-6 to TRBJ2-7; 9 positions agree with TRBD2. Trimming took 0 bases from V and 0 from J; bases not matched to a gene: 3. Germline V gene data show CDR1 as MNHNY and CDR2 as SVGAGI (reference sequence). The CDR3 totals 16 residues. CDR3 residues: CASSYSSGSPSYEQYF. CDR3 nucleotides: TGTGCCAGCAGTTACTCTAGCGGGAGCCCCTCCTACGAGCAGTACTTC.

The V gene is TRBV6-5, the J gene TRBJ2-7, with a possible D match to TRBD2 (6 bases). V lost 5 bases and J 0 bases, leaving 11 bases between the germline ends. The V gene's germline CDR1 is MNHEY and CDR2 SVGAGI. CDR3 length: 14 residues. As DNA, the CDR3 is TGTGCCAGCAGTAAGCGGACTAACTCCTACGAGCAGTACTTC. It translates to CASSKRTNSYEQYF.

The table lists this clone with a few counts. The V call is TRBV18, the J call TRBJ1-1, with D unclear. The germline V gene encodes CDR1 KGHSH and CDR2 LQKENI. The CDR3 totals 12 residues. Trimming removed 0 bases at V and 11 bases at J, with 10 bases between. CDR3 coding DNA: TGTGCCAGCTCACCACCGAACGGTTGGGCTTTCTTT. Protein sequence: CASSPPNGWAFF.

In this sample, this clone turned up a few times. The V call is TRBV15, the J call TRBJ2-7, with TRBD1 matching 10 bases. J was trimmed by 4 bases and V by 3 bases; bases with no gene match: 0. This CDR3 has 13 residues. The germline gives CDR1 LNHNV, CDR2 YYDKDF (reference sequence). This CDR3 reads CATSRDRGYEQYF. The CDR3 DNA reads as TGTGCCACCAGCAGGGACAGGGGGTACGAGCAGTACTTC. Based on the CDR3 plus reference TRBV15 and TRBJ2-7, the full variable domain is DAMVIQNPRYQVTQFGKPVTLSCSQTLNHNVMYWYQQKSSQAPKLLFHYYDKDFNNEADTPDNFQSRRPNTSFCFLDIRSPGLGDTAMYLCATSRDRGYEQYFGPGTRLTVT.

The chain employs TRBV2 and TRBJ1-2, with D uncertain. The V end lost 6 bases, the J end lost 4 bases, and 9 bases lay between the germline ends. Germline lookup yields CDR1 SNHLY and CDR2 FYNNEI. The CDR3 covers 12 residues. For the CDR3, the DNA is TGTGCCAGCAGCAAGGAGCCCTATGGCTACACCTTC. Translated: CASSKEPYGYTF.

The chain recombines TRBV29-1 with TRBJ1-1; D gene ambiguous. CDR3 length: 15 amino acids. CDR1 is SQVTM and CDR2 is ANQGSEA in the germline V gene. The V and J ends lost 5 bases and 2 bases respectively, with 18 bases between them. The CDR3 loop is CSVLGSGRSNTEAFF. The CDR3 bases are TGCAGCGTTCTCGGGTCCGGGAGATCAAACACTGAAGCTTTCTTT.

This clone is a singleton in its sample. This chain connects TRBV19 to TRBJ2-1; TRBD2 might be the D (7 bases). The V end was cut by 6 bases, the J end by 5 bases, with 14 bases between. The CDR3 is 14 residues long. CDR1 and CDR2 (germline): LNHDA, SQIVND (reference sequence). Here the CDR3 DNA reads TGTGCCAGTAGGTGGGGGGGCGAGAACAATGAGCAGTTCTTC. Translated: CASRWGGENNEQFF.

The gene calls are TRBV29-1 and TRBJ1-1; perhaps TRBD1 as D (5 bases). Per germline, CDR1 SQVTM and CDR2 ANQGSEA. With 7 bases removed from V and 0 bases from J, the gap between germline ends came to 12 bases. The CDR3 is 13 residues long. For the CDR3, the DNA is TGCAGCGCGAGGGAGGACATGAACACTGAAGCTTTCTTT. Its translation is CSAREDMNTEAFF.

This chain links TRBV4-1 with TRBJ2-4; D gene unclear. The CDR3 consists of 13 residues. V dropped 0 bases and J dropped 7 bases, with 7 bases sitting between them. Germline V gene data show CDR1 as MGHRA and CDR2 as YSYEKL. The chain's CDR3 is CASSQETLNIQYF. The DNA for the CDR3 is TGCGCCAGCAGCCAAGAGACTCTGAACATTCAGTACTTC.

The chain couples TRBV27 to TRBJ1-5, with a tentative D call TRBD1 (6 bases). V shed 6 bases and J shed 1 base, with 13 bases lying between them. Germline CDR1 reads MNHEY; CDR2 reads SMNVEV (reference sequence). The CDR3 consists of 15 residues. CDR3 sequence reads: CASRTGGPSNQPQHF. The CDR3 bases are TGTGCCAGCAGAACGGGGGGGCCAAGCAATCAGCCCCAGCATTTT.

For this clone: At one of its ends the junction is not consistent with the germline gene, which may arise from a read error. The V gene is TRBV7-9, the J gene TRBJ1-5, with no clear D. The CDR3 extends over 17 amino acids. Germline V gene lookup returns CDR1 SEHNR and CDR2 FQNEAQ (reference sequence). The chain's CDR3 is CSSSFGFGQVSNQPQHF. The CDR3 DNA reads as TGTTCCAGCAGCTTTGGGTTCGGTCAGGTTAGCAATCAGCCCCAGCATTTT.

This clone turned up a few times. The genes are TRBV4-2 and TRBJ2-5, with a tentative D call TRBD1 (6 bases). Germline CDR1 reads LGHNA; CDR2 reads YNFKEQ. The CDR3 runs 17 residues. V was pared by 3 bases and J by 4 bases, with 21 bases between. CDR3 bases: TGTGCCAGCAGCCAGCCCTTGTTGGGGGCTGACGGAGAGACCCAGTACTTC. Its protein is CASSQPLLGADGETQYF.

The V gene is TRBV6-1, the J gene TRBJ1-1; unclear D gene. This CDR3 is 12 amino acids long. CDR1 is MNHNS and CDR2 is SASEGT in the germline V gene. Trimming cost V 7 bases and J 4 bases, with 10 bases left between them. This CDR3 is CASTTRGTEAFF. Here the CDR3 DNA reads TGTGCCAGCACTACCCGGGGCACTGAAGCTTTCTTT.

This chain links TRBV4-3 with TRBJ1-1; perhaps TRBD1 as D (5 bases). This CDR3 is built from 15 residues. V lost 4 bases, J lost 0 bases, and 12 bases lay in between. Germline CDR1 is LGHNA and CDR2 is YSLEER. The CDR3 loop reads CASSPVGEMNTEAFF. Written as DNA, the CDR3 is TGCGCCAGCAGCCCAGTAGGGGAAATGAACACTGAAGCTTTCTTT.

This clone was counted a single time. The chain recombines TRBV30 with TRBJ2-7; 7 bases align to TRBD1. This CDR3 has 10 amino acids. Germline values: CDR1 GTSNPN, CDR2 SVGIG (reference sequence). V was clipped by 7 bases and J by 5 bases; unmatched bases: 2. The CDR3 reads CALQGNEQYF. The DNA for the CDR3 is TGTGCCTTACAGGGGAACGAGCAGTACTTC. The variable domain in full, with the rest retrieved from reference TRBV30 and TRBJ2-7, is SQTIHQWPATLVQPVGSPLSLECTVEGTSNPNLYWYRQAAGRGLQLLFYSVGIGQISSEVPQNLSASRPQDRQFILSSKKLLLSDSGFYLCALQGNEQYFGPGTRLTVT.

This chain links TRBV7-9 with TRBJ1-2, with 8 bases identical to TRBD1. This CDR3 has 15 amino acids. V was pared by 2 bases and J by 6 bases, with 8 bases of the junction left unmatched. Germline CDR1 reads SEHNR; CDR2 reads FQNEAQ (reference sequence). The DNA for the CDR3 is TGTGCCAGCAGCTTAACAGACAGGGGAACCGATGGCTACACCTTC. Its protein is CASSLTDRGTDGYTF.

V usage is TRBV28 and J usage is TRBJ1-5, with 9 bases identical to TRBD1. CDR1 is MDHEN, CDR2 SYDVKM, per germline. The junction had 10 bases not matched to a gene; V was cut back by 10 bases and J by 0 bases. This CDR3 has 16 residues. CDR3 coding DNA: TGTGCCACTTTCCGGACAGGGGACTATAGCAATCAGCCCCAGCATTTT. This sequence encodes CATFRTGDYSNQPQHF.

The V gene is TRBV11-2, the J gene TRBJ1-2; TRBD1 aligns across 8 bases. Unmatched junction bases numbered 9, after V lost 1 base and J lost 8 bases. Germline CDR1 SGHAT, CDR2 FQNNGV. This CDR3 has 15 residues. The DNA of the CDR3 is TGTGCCAGCAGCTTAGTGGCAGGGGGCGTGGAGGGCTACACCTTC. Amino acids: CASSLVAGGVEGYTF.